These 20 T cell receptor beta chains came from one sample sequenced in a study of metastatic and nonmetastatic thyroid tumors. There were no patients who had received any treatment before thyroid surgery. TCRdb re-analyzed the PCR reads using MiXCR. The repertoire holds 31,000 or so clones, with over 15% as singletons. Sequenced sample: blood. The receptor source for this set is a female donor with papillary thyroid cancer or a benign thyroid nodule (not recorded which). Some clones in this sample may be carry-over from other donors' samples.

The table lists this clone with many counts. The gene calls are TRBV5-4 and TRBJ2-3, with D maybe TRBD2 (5 bases). Germline CDR1 reads SGHNT; CDR2 reads YYREEE (reference sequence). The CDR3 consists of 14 residues. V shed 1 base and J shed 7 bases, with 13 bases lying between them. Here the CDR3 DNA reads TGTGCCAGCAGCTTGAGCGGCCGTCCTAATACGCAGTATTTT. Its protein product is CASSLSGRPNTQYF.

This clone was counted at least ten times. Mismatch with germline at one junction end may stem from a read error. The rearrangement links TRBV7-2 to TRBJ2-1, with a possible D match to TRBD2 (5 bases). Germline V gene lookup returns CDR1 SGHTA and CDR2 FQGNSA. CDR3 length equals 15 residues. This chain's CDR3 is CASSLALDLDNEQFF. In nucleotides, the CDR3 is TGTGCCAGCAGCCTAGCACTCGACCTGGACAATGAGCAGTTCTTC.

This clone was seen many times. The chain combines TRBV27 with TRBJ2-3, with D unclear. Germline lookup yields CDR1 MNHEY and CDR2 SMNVEV (reference sequence). Trimming stripped 3 bases from V and 3 bases from J, with 10 bases between. The CDR3 length is 14 residues. The CDR3 is CASSFDFGTDTQYF. In DNA, the CDR3 is TGTGCCAGCAGTTTCGACTTCGGGACAGATACGCAGTATTTT.

This clone appeared many times. The chain combines TRBV20-1 with TRBJ1-4; 7 bases are a match to TRBD1. Germline CDR1 is DFQATT and CDR2 is SNEGSKA (reference sequence). V lost 0 bases to trimming and J lost 8 bases; unmatched junction nucleotides: 9. This CDR3 spans 15 amino acids. The CDR3 sequence: CSARDLRGWDEKLFF. CDR3 nucleotide sequence: TGCAGTGCTAGAGATCTCAGGGGGTGGGACGAAAAACTGTTTTTT.

In this sample, this clone turned up many times. The CDR3 here is CASSAGGVEDEQYF. In DNA form, the CDR3 reads TGTGCCAGCAGCGCCGGGGGGGTGGAAGACGAGCAGTACTTC. The gene calls are TRBV9 and TRBJ2-7; 8 nucleotides agree with TRBD2. Looked up from germline, CDR1 is SGDLS and CDR2 is YYNGEE. Unmatched junction bases numbered 7, after V lost 3 bases and J lost 5 bases. CDR3 size: 14 residues.

This clone was seen at least ten times. The genes are TRBV19 and TRBJ1-2; 7 positions match TRBD1. J lost 4 bases, V lost 5 bases, and 4 bases had no gene match. CDR3 length equals 13 residues. Per the germline V gene, CDR1 is LNHDA and CDR2 is SQIVND (reference sequence). The CDR3 spells CASSLGQSYGYTF. The CDR3 coding sequence is TGTGCCAGTAGTCTGGGACAGAGCTATGGCTACACCTTC.

This clone came up many times. This chain links TRBV19 with TRBJ2-7; D possibly corresponds to TRBD2 (5 bases). The CDR3 consists of 12 residues. CDR1 is LNHDA, CDR2 SQIVND, per germline (reference sequence). V shed 6 bases and J shed 7 bases, with 13 bases lying between them. CDR3 bases: TGTGCCAGTAGAGGAGGTGGGGTGGAGCAGTACTTC. It codes for CASRGGGVEQYF.

This clone was detected many times. This CDR3 is CASSLGGAAYGYTF. CDR3 in DNA: TGTGCCAGCAGTTTGGGGGGGGCGGCATATGGCTACACCTTC. The chain employs TRBV28 and TRBJ1-2; a possible D gene is TRBD1 (6 bases). CDR1 is MDHEN, CDR2 SYDVKM, per germline. The ends were cut back, 3 bases at V and 5 bases at J, with 13 bases in the middle. The CDR3 is 14 amino acids.

This clone was detected many times. A much larger clone lies a single base off, so this may be a read error. V usage is TRBV5-1 and J usage is TRBJ1-2; D call uncertain. Trimming removed 4 bases from V and 3 bases from J, with 10 bases in between. The CDR3 sequence is 13 residues long. Per germline, CDR1 SGHRS and CDR2 YFSETQ. The CDR3 DNA sequence: TGCGCCAGCAGCACGGCCGGTCACTATGGCTACACCTTC. This translates into CASSTAGHYGYTF. Full variable domain (rest looked up from reference TRBV5-1 and TRBJ1-2): KAGVTQTPRYLIKTRGQQVTLSCSPISGHRSVSWYQQTPGQGLQFLFEYFSETQRNKGNFPGRFSGRQFSNSRSEMNVSTLELGDSALYLCASSTAGHYGYTFGSGTRLTVV.

This clone was seen ten or more times. The chain joins TRBV28 to TRBJ1-5; tentatively, D is TRBD1 (5 bases). The germline V gene has CDR1 MDHEN and CDR2 SYDVKM. The V and J ends lost 4 bases and 2 bases respectively, with 15 bases between them. The CDR3 covers 16 residues. CDR3 region: CASSSGGEFRNQPQHF. The CDR3 nucleotides are TGTGCCAGCAGTTCCGGGGGGGAGTTTCGCAATCAGCCCCAGCATTTT. Based on the CDR3 plus reference TRBV28 and TRBJ1-5, the full variable domain is DVKVTQSSRYLVKRTGEKVFLECVQDMDHENMFWYRQDPGLGLRLIYFSYDVKMKEKGDIPEGYSVSREKKERFSLILESASTNQTSMYLCASSSGGEFRNQPQHFGDGTRLSIL.

This clone showed up just a few times. V usage is TRBV5-6 and J usage is TRBJ2-5; 9 nucleotides match TRBD2. Germline-derived CDR1 and CDR2 are SGHDT and YYEEEE. V gave up 4 bases and J gave up 1 base; unmatched junction bases: 8. CDR3 length: 16 amino acids. This CDR3 reads CASSPVLAGRQETQYF. CDR3 nucleotides: TGTGCCAGCAGCCCCGTACTAGCGGGCCGCCAAGAGACCCAGTACTTC.

This clone came up many times. V gene TRBV30 combines with J gene TRBJ1-1; D gene ambiguous. CDR3 length: 11 residues. Germline V lookup: CDR1 GTSNPN, CDR2 SVGIG (reference sequence). The CDR3 region is CATGENTEAFF. The CDR3 coding sequence is TGTGCAACCGGGGAAAACACTGAAGCTTTCTTT.

This clone has at least ten counts. The V gene is TRBV7-6, the J gene TRBJ2-2, with 13 bases that match TRBD2. The CDR3 covers 18 residues. Losses at the gene ends were 5 bases for V and 5 bases for J; bases not matched to a gene: 11. In germline, CDR1 is SGHVS, CDR2 FNYEAQ. The CDR3 sequence: CASSPSWGGLAGTGELFF. The CDR3, as DNA: TGTGCCAGCAGCCCCTCGTGGGGGGGACTAGCGGGGACCGGGGAGCTGTTTTTT.

V usage is TRBV9 and J usage is TRBJ2-1, with no clear D. Between the trimmed V and J ends, which lost 0 bases and 8 bases, there was a span of 15 bases. This CDR3 spans 15 amino acids. Germline CDR1 SGDLS, CDR2 YYNGEE. The DNA for the CDR3 is TGTGCCAGCAGCGTAGGACCCACTATCGTCTATGAGCAGTTCTTC. It yields the protein CASSVGPTIVYEQFF.

This chain joins TRBV5-1 and TRBJ2-7, with D hard to call. Trimming removed 0 bases at V and 6 bases at J, with 7 bases between. In germline, CDR1 is SGHRS, CDR2 YFSETQ. This CDR3 is 12 amino acids long. The CDR3 loop reads CASSLGMSEQYF. DNA of the CDR3: TGCGCCAGCAGCTTGGGAATGAGCGAGCAGTACTTC.

This clone occurred many times. CDR3 loop: CASSAGGYEQYF. DNA of the CDR3: TGCGCCAGCAGTGCAGGGGGCTACGAGCAGTACTTC. The V gene is TRBV10-2, the J gene TRBJ2-7, with 7 bases aligning to TRBD1. This CDR3 region has 12 residues. CDR1 is WSHSY and CDR2 is SAAADI in the germline V gene. After removal of 4 bases from V and 3 bases from J, the junction contained 0 bases not matched to a gene.

This clone came up many times. The chain has TRBV5-1 and TRBJ1-2; D is ambiguous. This CDR3 contains 15 residues. The ends were cut back, 0 bases at V and 2 bases at J, with 11 bases in the middle. CDR1 and CDR2 from the germline V gene are SGHRS and YFSETQ. CDR3 protein: CASSLGPPINYGYTF. The CDR3 coding sequence is TGCGCCAGCAGCTTGGGTCCCCCCATCAACTATGGCTACACCTTC.

With respect to this clone: The junction departs from the called germline gene at one end, perhaps through a read error. The chain uses TRBV6-5 and TRBJ2-6, with D tentatively TRBD1 (5 bases). There are 14 residues in the CDR3. Germline V gene sequence: CDR1 MNHEY, CDR2 SVGAGI. CDR3 in DNA: TGTGCCAGCAGTTATGGGGCTGGTGCCAACGTCCTGACTTTC. Translating it yields CASSYGAGANVLTF.

This clone has a count of ten or more. The rearrangement uses TRBV10-3 and TRBJ1-1; 7 nucleotides align to TRBD1. Germline values: CDR1 ENHRY, CDR2 SYGVKD. The V gene end was trimmed by 4 bases and the J gene end by 1 base; junction bases not matched to a gene: 0. This CDR3 comprises 13 residues. CDR3 residues: CAISGQGNTEAFF. The DNA of the CDR3 is TGTGCCATCAGTGGACAGGGGAACACTGAAGCTTTCTTT.

This clone was detected only a few times. The junction departs from the called germline gene at one end, perhaps through a read error. V gene TRBV28 combines with J gene TRBJ1-6; D is uncertain. This CDR3 has 15 amino acids. Germline CDR1 is MDHEN and CDR2 is SYDVKM. The CDR3 sequence is CASSLWVKMNSPLHF. For the CDR3, the DNA is TGTGCCAGCAGTCTATGGGTGAAGATGAATTCACCCCTCCACTTT.